Listed here are 9 T cell receptor beta chains from one sample, sequenced in a study of shared clonotypes between healthy human individuals. Profiled with immunoSEQ multiplex PCR; TCRdb holds only in-frame clones, not every one. This sample has 150,000 to 200,000 clones, with 85% to 95% found just once. Sequences were obtained from naive CD4+ T cells sorted from blood. The sample's subset: CD45RA+ positively selected. These receptors originate from a woman aged 30 to 39 in good health.

This clone has only one observation. The chain couples TRBV28 to TRBJ2-1; 9 bases are a match to TRBD2. The CDR3 spans 16 residues. V trimming: 8 bases; J trimming: 4 bases; junction bases outside the gene matches: 12. Germline values: CDR1 MDHEN, CDR2 SYDVKM. The CDR3 loop is CASWSASGELYNEQFF. CDR3 DNA sequence: TGTGCCAGCTGGAGCGCTAGCGGGGAATTATACAATGAGCAGTTCTTC.

The rearrangement uses TRBV7-9 and TRBJ2-7; the match to TRBD2 covers 7 bases. V gave up 3 bases and J gave up 4 bases; unmatched junction bases: 6. This CDR3 contains 14 residues. Germline V lookup: CDR1 SEHNR, CDR2 FQNEAQ (reference sequence). CDR3 DNA: TGTGCCAGCAGCTTCGCGGGAGAGGGGTACGAGCAGTACTTC. This gives the protein CASSFAGEGYEQYF. The full variable domain, its missing parts supplied by reference TRBV7-9 and TRBJ2-7, is DTGVSQNPRHKITKRGQNVTFRCDPISEHNRLYWYRQTLGQGPEFLTYFQNEAQLEKSRLLSDRFSAERPKGSFSTLEIQRTEQGDSAMYLCASSFAGEGYEQYFGPGTRLTVT.

The V and J genes are TRBV18 and TRBJ2-5; TRBD2 agrees at 10 bases. The end of the DNA is better explained by TRBJ2-7, so the J call may be wrong. The CDR3 length is 16 residues. Germline loops: CDR1 KGHSH, CDR2 LQKENI. For the CDR3, the DNA is TGTGCCAGCTCACCACCAGCGGGAGGGGTTTCCTACGAGCAGTACTTC. Protein: CASSPPAGGVSYEQYF.

For this clone: Other DNA sequences from this sample encode an identical CDR3 as well. The chain carries TRBV29-1 and TRBJ1-5; the D is unclear. With 4 bases removed from V and 3 bases from J, the gap between germline ends came to 7 bases. Germline CDR1 and CDR2: SQVTM and ANQGSEA. This CDR3 comprises 12 residues. The CDR3 spells CSVAGSNQPQHF. The DNA for the CDR3 is TGCAGCGTTGCTGGTTCCAATCAGCCCCAGCATTTT.

In this sample, this clone turned up once. The chain employs TRBV19 and TRBJ2-3, with 8 nucleotides matching TRBD2. The germline CDR1 and CDR2 sequences are LNHDA and SQIVND (reference sequence). The CDR3 totals 15 residues. V lost 6 bases, J lost 1 base, and 6 bases stayed unmatched. The CDR3 DNA follows: TGTGCCAGTAGCCCCACAGCGGGAGGCACAGATACGCAGTATTTT. Translated, it gives CASSPTAGGTDTQYF.

This rearrangement joins TRBV18 to TRBJ1-2; D is ambiguous. Germline CDR1 is KGHSH and CDR2 is LQKENI. This CDR3 spans 15 amino acids. Trimming shortened V by 5 bases and J by 6 bases, and 19 bases separated the two germline ends. CDR3 loop: CASSSPGGGSHGYTF. The CDR3 bases are TGTGCCAGCTCATCCCCCGGAGGAGGGAGCCATGGCTACACCTTC. The full variable domain, with the rest looked up from reference TRBV18 and TRBJ1-2, is NAGVMQNPRHLVRRRGQEARLRCSPMKGHSHVYWYRQLPEEGLKFMVYLQKENIIDESGMPKERFSAEFPKEGPSILRIQQVVRGDSAAYFCASSSPGGGSHGYTFGSGTRLTVV.

V is TRBV28 and J is TRBJ2-7; D gene unclear. CDR1 and CDR2 (germline): MDHEN, SYDVKM. With 4 bases removed from V and 4 bases from J, the gap between germline ends came to 8 bases. The CDR3 contains 12 residues. DNA for the CDR3: TGTGCCAGCAGTTCCCAGTATTACGAGCAGTACTTC. Residues: CASSSQYYEQYF.

V usage is TRBV11-2 and J usage is TRBJ1-5; the D is unclear. Germline-derived CDR1 and CDR2 are SGHAT and FQNNGV. CDR3 length equals 13 residues. V was trimmed by 0 bases and J by 6 bases, leaving 6 bases between them. This chain's CDR3 is CASSLDRAQPQHF. CDR3 in DNA: TGTGCCAGCAGCTTAGATCGTGCTCAGCCCCAGCATTTT.

This chain joins TRBV4-1 and TRBJ2-7; 14 bases are shared with TRBD2. From germline, CDR1 is MGHRA and CDR2 YSYEKL. CDR3 length equals 16 residues. V lost 2 bases to trimming and J lost 5 bases; unmatched junction nucleotides: 5. The CDR3 bases are TGCGCCAGCAGCCAACTGGGACTAGCGGGAGTCAACGAGCAGTACTTC. Residues: CASSQLGLAGVNEQYF.